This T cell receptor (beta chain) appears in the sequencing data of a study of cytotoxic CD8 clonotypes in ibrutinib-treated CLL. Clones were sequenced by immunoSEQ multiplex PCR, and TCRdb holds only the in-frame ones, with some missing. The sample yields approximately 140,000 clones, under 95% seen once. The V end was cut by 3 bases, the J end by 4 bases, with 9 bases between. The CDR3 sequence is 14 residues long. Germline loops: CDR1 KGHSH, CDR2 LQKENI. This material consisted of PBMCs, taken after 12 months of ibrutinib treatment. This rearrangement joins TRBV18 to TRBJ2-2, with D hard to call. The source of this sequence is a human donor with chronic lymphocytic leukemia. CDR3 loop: CASSPRETTGELFF. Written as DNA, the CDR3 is TGTGCCAGCTCACCTAGAGAAACCACCGGGGAGCTGTTTTTT. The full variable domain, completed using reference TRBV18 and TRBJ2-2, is NAGVMQNPRHLVRRRGQEARLRCSPMKGHSHVYWYRQLPEEGLKFMVYLQKENIIDESGMPKERFSAEFPKEGPSILRIQQVVRGDSAAYFCASSPRETTGELFFGEGSRLTVL.